The clone carrying this T cell receptor beta chain was counted a few times. What it binds is not known. The CDR3 loop spans 15 amino acids. The germline V gene has CDR1 SNHLY and CDR2 FYNNEI. The ends lost 7 bases at V and 0 bases at J; junction bases unmatched: 5. The data originate from a study of response to subunit inactivated influenza vaccine. Study results and limitations: Authors suggested seasonal influenza vaccinations each recruit few new T cells.

Using its own MiXCR run on the RT-PCR reads, TCRdb lists one record per CDR3 protein. In the table there are 600,000 to 850,000 distinct CDR3 sequences, 13% to 15% of which are singletons. The V call is TRBV2, the J call TRBJ1-3, with 8 bases aligning to TRBD1. This TCR came from a man between 50 and 59 years old who received an inactivated influenza vaccine. The sample here was PBMCs from blood, taken approximately 15 days before vaccination. As DNA, the CDR3 is TGTGCCAGCAACCCGACAGGGGTCTCTGGAAACACCATATATTTT. Translating gives CASNPTGVSGNTIYF.